The entry that follows covers one T cell receptor beta chain sequence. These data originate in a study of T cell changes during pregnancy in multiple sclerosis. The germline V gene encodes CDR1 MNHEY and CDR2 SVGAGI. V dropped 0 bases and J dropped 8 bases, with 17 bases sitting between them. The CDR3 is 15 residues long. TCRdb keeps only in-frame clones here, not all; method: immunoSEQ multiplex PCR. The profile shows about 38,000 clones, under 95% of them singletons. The sequence was obtained from a female donor in good health, enrolled as a control in a pregnancy study. The sequences come from CD4+ T cells from peripheral blood mononuclear cells, collected in the third trimester of pregnancy. The V call is TRBV6-5, the J call TRBJ2-7, with D hard to call. The CDR3: CASSYSTLEWSQQYF. The CDR3 nucleotides read TGTGCCAGCAGTTACTCGACGTTGGAATGGAGCCAGCAGTACTTC.